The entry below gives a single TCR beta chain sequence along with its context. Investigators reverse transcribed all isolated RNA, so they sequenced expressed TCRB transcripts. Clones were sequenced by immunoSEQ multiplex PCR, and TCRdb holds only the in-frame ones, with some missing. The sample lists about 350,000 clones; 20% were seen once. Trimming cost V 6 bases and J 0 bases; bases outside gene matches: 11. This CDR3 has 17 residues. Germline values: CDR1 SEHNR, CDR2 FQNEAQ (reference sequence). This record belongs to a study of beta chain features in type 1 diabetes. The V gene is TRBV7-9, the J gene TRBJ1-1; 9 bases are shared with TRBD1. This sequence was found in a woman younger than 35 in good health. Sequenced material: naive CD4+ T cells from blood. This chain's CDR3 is CASRGTGKLSVNTEAFF. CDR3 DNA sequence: TGTGCCAGCAGGGGGACAGGGAAGTTGAGTGTGAACACTGAAGCTTTCTTT.